This paragraph covers one T cell receptor beta chain sequence. This sample is drawn from a study of CD8 T cells in Susac syndrome. Reverse transcription of about 0.45 to 1 ug RNA used random hexamers. TCRdb fed the immunoSEQ multiplex PCR reads into MiXCR, producing one record per CDR3 protein. The table records about 290,000 distinct CDR3 sequences, 85% of them present only once. V trimming: 11 bases; J trimming: 3 bases; junction bases outside the gene matches: 3. The CDR3 length is 12 residues. Germline values: CDR1 SEHNR, CDR2 FQNEAQ (reference sequence). J is TRBJ2-7 and V is TRBV7-9; 11 bases map to TRBD1. The sequence derives from a human donor with multiple sclerosis. The specimen sequenced was CD8+ T cells from PBMCs. CDR3 amino acids: CAGGTGGYEQYF. DNA for the CDR3: TGTGCCGGTGGGACAGGGGGCTACGAGCAGTACTTC.